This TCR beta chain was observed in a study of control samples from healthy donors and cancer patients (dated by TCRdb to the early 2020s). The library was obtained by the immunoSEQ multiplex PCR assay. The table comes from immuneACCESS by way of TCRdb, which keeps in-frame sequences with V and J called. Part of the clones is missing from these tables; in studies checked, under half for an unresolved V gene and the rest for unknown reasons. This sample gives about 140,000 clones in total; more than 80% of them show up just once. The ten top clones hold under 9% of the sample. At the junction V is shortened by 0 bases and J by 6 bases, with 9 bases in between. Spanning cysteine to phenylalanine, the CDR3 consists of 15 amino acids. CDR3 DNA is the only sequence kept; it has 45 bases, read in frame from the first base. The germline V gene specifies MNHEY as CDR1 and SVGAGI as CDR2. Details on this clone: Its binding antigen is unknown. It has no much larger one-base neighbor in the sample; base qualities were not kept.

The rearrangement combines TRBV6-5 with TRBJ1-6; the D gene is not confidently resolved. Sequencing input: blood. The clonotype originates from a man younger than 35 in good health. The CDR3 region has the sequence CASSYSSFINSPLHF. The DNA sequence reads TGTGCCAGCAGTTACTCCTCTTTTATTAATTCACCCCTCCACTTT.